The rows below give T cell receptor beta chains drawn from one sample of a study of blood T cell repertoires in COVID-19. Produced via immunoSEQ multiplex PCR; TCRdb's table is partial and in-frame only. The table has 25,000 or so clones, about 88% seen once. Sequences were obtained from peripheral blood. The receptors were sampled from a man between 65 and 85 years old in a cohort sampled during active COVID-19. The CDR3 runs from the conserved cysteine through the conserved F or W. A D gene is named only where the DNA matches it firmly. Clone size is shown for a subset of rows, as once, few, many or a class of expanded clone.

size: NA; length: 16; V: TRBV5-1; J: TRBJ1-4; D: NA; DNA: TGCGCCAGCAGCTTGGGCCGGACAGCAACTAATGAAAAACTGTTTTTT; CDR3: CASSLGRTATNEKLFF
size: NA; length: 15; V: TRBV29-1; J: TRBJ2-4; D: TRBD1; DNA: TGCAGCGTTGGGGACAGGGAGGAAGCCAAAAACATTCAGTACTTC; CDR3: CSVGDREEAKNIQYF
size: once; length: 15; V: TRBV4-3; J: TRBJ2-1; D: TRBD2; DNA: TGCGCCAGCAGCCTGGGCGGGAGCTCCTACAATGAGCAGTTCTTC; CDR3: CASSLGGSSYNEQFF
size: NA; length: 14; V: TRBV28; J: TRBJ2-7; D: NA; DNA: TGTGCCAGCTTTCAGACAGGACCCCTCTACGAGCAGTACTTC; CDR3: CASFQTGPLYEQYF
size: NA; length: 15; V: TRBV3-1/TRBV3-2; J: TRBJ2-1; D: TRBD2; DNA: TGTGCCAGCAGCCGGAGCGGGAGCTCCTACAATGAGCAGTTCTTC; CDR3: CASSRSGSSYNEQFF
size: NA; length: 16; V: TRBV7-6; J: TRBJ1-5; D: NA; DNA: TGTGCCAGCAGCTTAGCTGCGGGGGCGAGGAGTCAGCCCCAGCATTTT; CDR3: CASSLAAGARSQPQHF
size: once; length: 16; V: TRBV4-2; J: TRBJ2-4; D: TRBD2; DNA: TGTGCCAGCAGCCCCCGGGTTAGCGGGAGCCTAAACATTCAGTACTTC; CDR3: CASSPRVSGSLNIQYF
size: NA; length: 14; V: TRBV7-9; J: TRBJ2-2; D: TRBD1; DNA: TGTGCCAGCAGGGGACAGGGACAAACCGGGGAGCTGTTTTTT; CDR3: CASRGQGQTGELFF
size: few; length: 12; V: TRBV12-3/TRBV12-4; J: TRBJ2-7; D: NA; DNA: TGTGCCAGCCGAGGTTTTTCCTACGAGCAGTACTTC; CDR3: CASRGFSYEQYF
size: NA; length: 15; V: TRBV28; J: TRBJ1-2; D: NA; DNA: TGTGCCAGCAGTCCACGGAGGGCCACTCTCTATGGCTACACCTTC; CDR3: CASSPRRATLYGYTF
size: NA; length: 12; V: TRBV7-7; J: TRBJ2-1; D: NA; DNA: TGTGCTAGCAGCTTATCCCCTGGGCAGCAGTTCTTC; CDR3: CASSLSPGQQFF
size: NA; length: 19; V: TRBV7-6; J: TRBJ2-7; D: TRBD1; DNA: TGTGCCAGCAGCTTAGGAGGAGTCCGGACAGGGGGCGAAAGGTACGAGCAGTACTTC; CDR3: CASSLGGVRTGGERYEQYF
size: NA; length: 14; V: TRBV11-2; J: TRBJ2-1; D: TRBD2; DNA: TGTGCCAGTCAGCTTACAGCGGGATACAATGAGCAGTTCTTC; CDR3: CASQLTAGYNEQFF
size: NA; length: 15; V: TRBV19; J: TRBJ2-7; D: NA; DNA: TGTGCCAGTAGTTCCTCCGGGACAAGATCCTACGAGCAGTACTTC; CDR3: CASSSSGTRSYEQYF
size: NA; length: 13; V: TRBV28; J: TRBJ2-5; D: NA; DNA: TGTGCCAGCAGAACATACCCCCAAGAGACCCAGTACTTC; CDR3: CASRTYPQETQYF
size: NA; length: 14; V: TRBV2; J: TRBJ1-1; D: NA; DNA: TGTGCCAGCAGCTTCCCTCAGGGGAACACTGAAGCTTTCTTT; CDR3: CASSFPQGNTEAFF
size: NA; length: 15; V: TRBV28; J: TRBJ2-3; D: TRBD2; DNA: TGTGCCAGCAGTTCCGGGACTAGCGACACAGATACGCAGTATTTT; CDR3: CASSSGTSDTDTQYF
size: NA; length: 15; V: TRBV28; J: TRBJ2-7; D: TRBD1; DNA: TGTGCCAGCAGTAAGTCCGGACAGGGTAGGTACGAGCAGTACTTC; CDR3: CASSKSGQGRYEQYF
size: NA; length: 13; V: TRBV6-8; J: TRBJ1-1; D: NA; DNA: TGTGCCAGCAGTTACTCAGGAGGCACTGAAGCTTTCTTT; CDR3: CASSYSGGTEAFF
size: few; length: 13; V: TRBV18; J: TRBJ2-7; D: NA; DNA: TGTGCCAGCTCACCGGGACTCTCCAACGAGCAGTACTTC; CDR3: CASSPGLSNEQYF
size: NA; length: 14; V: TRBV7-9; J: TRBJ1-3; D: TRBD1; DNA: TGTGCCAGCAGGGTTGGGACAGACGGAAACACCATATATTTT; CDR3: CASRVGTDGNTIYF
size: NA; length: 16; V: TRBV28; J: TRBJ2-2; D: TRBD1; DNA: TGTGCCAGCAGCCCCAGGGGGCGCCCGGGGAAAGGGGAGCTGTTTTTT; CDR3: CASSPRGRPGKGELFF